Listed below are T cell receptor beta chains from one sample, sequenced in a study of blood T cells in healthy people across ages. TCRdb independently ran MiXCR on the 5' RACE reads; one entry per CDR3 protein. This repertoire shows 600,000 or so distinct CDR3 sequences, about 28% found once; its top ten account for around 14%. The sample was blood. The receptors were gathered from an elderly woman in good health. Each CDR3 is given with its conserved first and last residue. Each record gives: V gene, J gene, D gene, CDR3 length, clone size, CDR3 protein, CDR3 DNA. The D gene is left open where the match is weak. Only some rows state a clone size, as once, few, many or a class for expanded clones.

v_call: TRBV7-2
j_call: TRBJ2-7
d_call: NA
cdr3_length: 14
clone_size: many
cdr3_aa: CASSLLAVSYEQYF
cdr3_nt: TGTGCCAGCAGCTTACTCGCAGTCTCCTACGAGCAGTACTTC

v_call: TRBV7-6
j_call: TRBJ2-5
d_call: TRBD2
cdr3_length: 16
clone_size: many
cdr3_aa: CASSLGLAGPRETQYF
cdr3_nt: TGTGCCAGCAGCTTAGGACTAGCGGGGCCCCGGGAGACCCAGTACTTC

v_call: TRBV5-1
j_call: TRBJ1-1
d_call: NA
cdr3_length: 15
clone_size: few
cdr3_aa: CASSLAARVRTEAFF
cdr3_nt: TGCGCCAGCAGCTTGGCCGCCAGGGTGAGGACTGAAGCTTTCTTT

v_call: TRBV5-6
j_call: TRBJ1-2
d_call: NA
cdr3_length: 13
clone_size: few
cdr3_aa: CASSLEPTEGYTF
cdr3_nt: TGTGCCAGCAGCTTAGAACCCACCGAAGGCTACACCTTC

v_call: TRBV5-1
j_call: TRBJ2-7
d_call: TRBD1
cdr3_length: 15
clone_size: many
cdr3_aa: CASSEPGQGSYEQYF
cdr3_nt: TGCGCCAGCAGCGAACCGGGACAGGGCTCCTACGAGCAGTACTTC

v_call: TRBV5-1
j_call: TRBJ2-3
d_call: TRBD2
cdr3_length: 16
clone_size: many
cdr3_aa: CASSLVPSGGTDTQYF
cdr3_nt: TGCGCCAGCAGCTTGGTTCCTAGCGGGGGAACAGATACGCAGTATTTT

v_call: TRBV9
j_call: TRBJ2-1
d_call: NA
cdr3_length: 16
clone_size: many
cdr3_aa: CASSPRPGGSYNEQFF
cdr3_nt: TGTGCCAGCAGCCCCCGCCCTGGGGGGTCCTACAATGAGCAGTTCTTC

v_call: TRBV6-2/TRBV6-3
j_call: TRBJ2-4
d_call: NA
cdr3_length: 17
clone_size: few
cdr3_aa: CASSTLEGGAARDIQYF
cdr3_nt: TGTGCCAGCAGTACCCTTGAGGGGGGGGCGGCTCGTGACATTCAGTACTTC

v_call: TRBV20-1
j_call: TRBJ2-1
d_call: NA
cdr3_length: 15
clone_size: many
cdr3_aa: CSAINRAKSYNEQFF
cdr3_nt: TGCAGTGCTATCAACAGGGCAAAATCCTACAATGAGCAGTTCTTC

v_call: TRBV4-3
j_call: TRBJ2-7
d_call: NA
cdr3_length: 14
clone_size: NA
cdr3_aa: CASSQFSANYEQYF
cdr3_nt: TGCGCCAGCAGCCAATTCTCCGCTAACTACGAGCAGTACTTC

v_call: TRBV6-2/TRBV6-3
j_call: TRBJ2-7
d_call: NA
cdr3_length: 14
clone_size: many
cdr3_aa: CASNLSGDLYEQYF
cdr3_nt: TGTGCCAGCAACCTAAGCGGAGACCTCTACGAGCAGTACTTC

v_call: TRBV4-1
j_call: TRBJ2-3
d_call: NA
cdr3_length: 15
clone_size: NA
cdr3_aa: CASSQDPQGIDTQYF
cdr3_nt: TGCGCCAGCAGCCAAGATCCACAGGGTATAGATACGCAGTATTTT

v_call: TRBV11-2
j_call: TRBJ2-5
d_call: TRBD2
cdr3_length: 16
clone_size: many
cdr3_aa: CASSWTSGGPGETQYF
cdr3_nt: TGTGCCAGCAGCTGGACTAGCGGGGGTCCTGGGGAGACCCAGTACTTC

v_call: TRBV20-1
j_call: TRBJ2-7
d_call: TRBD2
cdr3_length: 14
clone_size: many
cdr3_aa: CSASQRGAYYEQYF
cdr3_nt: TGCAGTGCTTCTCAGCGGGGGGCCTACTACGAGCAGTACTTC

v_call: TRBV6-1
j_call: TRBJ2-3
d_call: TRBD1
cdr3_length: 18
clone_size: few
cdr3_aa: CASSRAPPGQASTDTQYF
cdr3_nt: TGTGCCAGCAGTCGCGCCCCCCCGGGACAGGCCAGCACAGATACGCAGTATTTT

v_call: TRBV6-2/TRBV6-3
j_call: TRBJ2-1
d_call: NA
cdr3_length: 15
clone_size: NA
cdr3_aa: CASSPRDVTGNEQFF
cdr3_nt: TGTGCCAGCAGTCCCCGGGACGTGACGGGGAATGAGCAGTTCTTC

v_call: TRBV7-7
j_call: TRBJ2-4
d_call: NA
cdr3_length: 15
clone_size: NA
cdr3_aa: CASSPGIGGLNIQYF
cdr3_nt: TGTGCTAGCAGTCCCGGGATCGGGGGACTAAACATTCAGTACTTC

v_call: TRBV5-1
j_call: TRBJ2-7
d_call: TRBD1
cdr3_length: 14
clone_size: few
cdr3_aa: CASSLQGAPYEQYF
cdr3_nt: TGCGCCAGCAGCTTACAGGGGGCTCCCTACGAGCAGTACTTC

v_call: TRBV6-2/TRBV6-3
j_call: TRBJ2-7
d_call: NA
cdr3_length: 14
clone_size: many
cdr3_aa: CASRLVLLGAKQYF
cdr3_nt: TGTGCCAGCAGGCTTGTTCTTTTGGGGGCGAAGCAGTACTTC

v_call: TRBV3-1
j_call: TRBJ1-1
d_call: NA
cdr3_length: 15
clone_size: few
cdr3_aa: CASSQEGQGLTEAFF
cdr3_nt: TGTGCCAGCAGCCAAGAAGGGCAGGGCCTCACTGAAGCTTTCTTT

v_call: TRBV29-1
j_call: TRBJ2-3
d_call: NA
cdr3_length: 14
clone_size: many
cdr3_aa: CSVKQVRETDTQYF
cdr3_nt: TGCAGCGTCAAACAGGTCCGGGAAACAGATACGCAGTATTTT

v_call: TRBV7-2
j_call: TRBJ2-1
d_call: NA
cdr3_length: 16
clone_size: many
cdr3_aa: CASSFLGLSSYNEQFF
cdr3_nt: TGTGCCAGCAGCTTCTTGGGACTGAGCTCCTACAATGAGCAGTTCTTC

v_call: TRBV30
j_call: TRBJ2-7
d_call: NA
cdr3_length: 12
clone_size: many
cdr3_aa: CAWSTGSYEQYF
cdr3_nt: TGTGCCTGGAGTACAGGGTCGTACGAGCAGTACTTC

v_call: TRBV6-2/TRBV6-3
j_call: TRBJ1-6
d_call: NA
cdr3_length: 15
clone_size: few
cdr3_aa: CASSYGPLYNSPLHF
cdr3_nt: TGTGCCAGCAGTTACGGACCGCTGTATAATTCACCCCTCCACTTT

v_call: TRBV20-1
j_call: TRBJ2-3
d_call: TRBD2
cdr3_length: 17
clone_size: many
cdr3_aa: CSASKTSGGGSTDTQYF
cdr3_nt: TGCAGTGCTAGTAAAACTAGCGGGGGGGGAAGCACAGATACGCAGTATTTT

v_call: TRBV10-3
j_call: TRBJ2-3
d_call: TRBD2
cdr3_length: 19
clone_size: NA
cdr3_aa: CAIRERSLAGGLSTDTQYF
cdr3_nt: TGTGCCATCAGAGAGAGGTCACTAGCGGGGGGCCTAAGCACAGATACGCAGTATTTT

v_call: TRBV7-8
j_call: TRBJ1-2
d_call: TRBD1
cdr3_length: 16
clone_size: many
cdr3_aa: CASSLDGQGRNYGYTF
cdr3_nt: TGTGCCAGCAGCTTAGACGGACAGGGTAGGAACTATGGCTACACCTTC

v_call: TRBV7-9
j_call: TRBJ2-7
d_call: NA
cdr3_length: 13
clone_size: few
cdr3_aa: CASTLTGAYEQYF
cdr3_nt: TGTGCCAGCACCCTGACGGGGGCCTACGAGCAGTACTTC

v_call: TRBV7-2
j_call: TRBJ2-1
d_call: TRBD1
cdr3_length: 15
clone_size: NA
cdr3_aa: CASSISGTGGPQQFF
cdr3_nt: TGTGCCAGCAGCATCTCCGGGACAGGGGGCCCTCAGCAGTTCTTC

v_call: TRBV18
j_call: TRBJ2-7
d_call: NA
cdr3_length: 15
clone_size: many
cdr3_aa: CASSSNRGQSYEQYF
cdr3_nt: TGTGCCAGCTCATCCAACCGAGGACAGAGCTACGAGCAGTACTTC

v_call: TRBV30
j_call: TRBJ1-3
d_call: NA
cdr3_length: 11
clone_size: once
cdr3_aa: CAFTGGNTIYF
cdr3_nt: TGTGCCTTTACTGGTGGAAACACCATATATTTT

v_call: TRBV11-2
j_call: TRBJ2-1
d_call: NA
cdr3_length: 15
clone_size: many
cdr3_aa: CASSPFGGPGNEQFF
cdr3_nt: TGTGCCAGCAGCCCCTTCGGGGGGCCAGGTAATGAGCAGTTCTTC

v_call: TRBV19
j_call: TRBJ1-4
d_call: NA
cdr3_length: 14
clone_size: few
cdr3_aa: CASSKVAANEKLFF
cdr3_nt: TGTGCCAGTTCGAAGGTCGCGGCTAATGAAAAACTGTTTTTT

v_call: TRBV7-9
j_call: TRBJ2-1
d_call: NA
cdr3_length: 15
clone_size: many
cdr3_aa: CASLTGQGGYNEQFF
cdr3_nt: TGTGCCAGCCTTACCGGGCAGGGCGGCTACAATGAGCAGTTCTTC

v_call: TRBV20-1
j_call: TRBJ1-1
d_call: NA
cdr3_length: 19
clone_size: many
cdr3_aa: CSARETDFTGRTLNTEAFF
cdr3_nt: TGCAGTGCTAGGGAGACCGATTTTACAGGGAGAACGCTGAACACTGAAGCTTTCTTT

v_call: TRBV2
j_call: TRBJ2-2
d_call: TRBD1
cdr3_length: 14
clone_size: NA
cdr3_aa: CARTGTGGTGELFF
cdr3_nt: TGTGCCAGAACCGGGACAGGGGGCACCGGGGAGCTGTTTTTT

v_call: TRBV6-6
j_call: TRBJ1-2
d_call: NA
cdr3_length: 15
clone_size: few
cdr3_aa: CASSYSREANYGCTF
cdr3_nt: TGTGCCAGCAGTTACTCTCGCGAGGCTAACTATGGCTGCACCTTC

v_call: TRBV7-2
j_call: TRBJ2-7
d_call: NA
cdr3_length: 14
clone_size: NA
cdr3_aa: CASSLSGAVYEQYF
cdr3_nt: TGTGCCAGCAGCCTCTCGGGGGCTGTTTACGAGCAGTACTTC

v_call: TRBV7-3
j_call: TRBJ1-1
d_call: NA
cdr3_length: 14
clone_size: NA
cdr3_aa: CASSPGGANTEAFF
cdr3_nt: TGTGCCAGCAGCCCCGGGGGAGCGAACACTGAAGCTTTCTTT

v_call: TRBV9
j_call: TRBJ2-3
d_call: NA
cdr3_length: 16
clone_size: many
cdr3_aa: CASSVSLGRGADTQYF
cdr3_nt: TGTGCCAGCAGCGTATCCCTCGGGCGAGGGGCAGATACGCAGTATTTT

v_call: TRBV4-2
j_call: TRBJ1-2
d_call: NA
cdr3_length: 15
clone_size: NA
cdr3_aa: CASRSDRPANYGYTF
cdr3_nt: TGTGCCAGCAGATCTGACAGGCCAGCTAACTATGGCTACACCTTC

v_call: TRBV5-8
j_call: TRBJ1-5
d_call: NA
cdr3_length: 15
clone_size: NA
cdr3_aa: CASSFLMRANQPQHF
cdr3_nt: TGTGCCAGCAGCTTTTTGATGCGTGCCAATCAGCCCCAGCATTTT

v_call: TRBV5-6
j_call: TRBJ2-1
d_call: TRBD1
cdr3_length: 15
clone_size: NA
cdr3_aa: CASSPGQGFYNERFF
cdr3_nt: TGTGCCAGCAGCCCGGGACAGGGGTTTTACAATGAGCGGTTCTTC

v_call: TRBV14
j_call: TRBJ1-2
d_call: NA
cdr3_length: 17
clone_size: few
cdr3_aa: CASSADSFFGSDYGYTF
cdr3_nt: TGTGCCAGCAGCGCGGACTCATTTTTTGGGTCGGACTATGGCTACACCTTC

v_call: TRBV12-3/TRBV12-4
j_call: TRBJ1-3
d_call: NA
cdr3_length: 15
clone_size: few
cdr3_aa: CASSLQTSSGNTIYF
cdr3_nt: TGTGCCAGCAGTCTACAGACTTCCTCTGGAAACACCATATATTTT

v_call: TRBV18
j_call: TRBJ2-7
d_call: NA
cdr3_length: 16
clone_size: few
cdr3_aa: CASSTVDGPFPYEQYF
cdr3_nt: TGTGCCAGCTCGACCGTGGACGGACCCTTCCCCTACGAGCAGTACTTC

v_call: TRBV7-2
j_call: TRBJ2-3
d_call: NA
cdr3_length: 15
clone_size: many
cdr3_aa: CASSLTGTSTDTQYF
cdr3_nt: TGTGCCAGCAGCTTGACAGGAACTAGCACAGATACGCAGTATTTT

v_call: TRBV11-2
j_call: TRBJ2-3
d_call: NA
cdr3_length: 16
clone_size: many
cdr3_aa: CASSLGTGGGTDTQYF
cdr3_nt: TGTGCCAGCAGCTTAGGGACGGGGGGCGGCACAGATACGCAGTATTTT

v_call: TRBV6-4
j_call: TRBJ2-1
d_call: TRBD2
cdr3_length: 16
clone_size: many
cdr3_aa: CASSDPLAGGPNEQFF
cdr3_nt: TGTGCCAGCAGTGACCCGCTGGCGGGGGGGCCCAATGAGCAGTTCTTC

v_call: TRBV7-9
j_call: TRBJ2-4
d_call: NA
cdr3_length: 13
clone_size: NA
cdr3_aa: CASSSGLQNIQYF
cdr3_nt: TGTGCCAGCAGCTCGGGACTCCAAAACATTCAGTACTTC

v_call: TRBV3-1
j_call: TRBJ1-2
d_call: TRBD1
cdr3_length: 16
clone_size: NA
cdr3_aa: CASSQGGAGGSYGYTF
cdr3_nt: TGTGCCAGCAGCCAAGGAGGGGCAGGGGGGAGCTATGGCTACACCTTC

v_call: TRBV6-5
j_call: TRBJ1-2
d_call: TRBD1
cdr3_length: 15
clone_size: few
cdr3_aa: CASSEQPGTAYGYTF
cdr3_nt: TGTGCCAGCAGTGAGCAACCGGGGACAGCCTATGGCTACACCTTC

v_call: TRBV7-3
j_call: TRBJ2-5
d_call: NA
cdr3_length: 15
clone_size: many
cdr3_aa: CASSLDGGPRETQYF
cdr3_nt: TGTGCCAGCAGCTTAGACGGGGGGCCTCGGGAGACCCAGTACTTC

v_call: TRBV7-8
j_call: TRBJ1-2
d_call: NA
cdr3_length: 15
clone_size: many
cdr3_aa: CASSLEGGFNYGYTF
cdr3_nt: TGTGCCAGCAGCTTAGAAGGGGGGTTTAACTATGGCTACACCTTC

v_call: TRBV10-3
j_call: TRBJ1-6
d_call: NA
cdr3_length: 17
clone_size: NA
cdr3_aa: CAISEERGASYNSPLHF
cdr3_nt: TGTGCCATCAGTGAGGAAAGGGGCGCCTCCTATAATTCACCCCTCCACTTT